The 3 T cell receptor beta chains presented below share a single source sample, sequenced in a study of CD8+CD57+ T cells in acquired aplastic anemia. Template material for TCR beta VDJ and CDR3 profiling consisted of genomic DNA. One entry per CDR3 protein, called by TCRdb with MiXCR from the reads. The table includes approximately 130,000 distinct CDR3 sequences, 41% detected once. Specimen: sorted CD4+, CD8+, or CD8+CD57+ T cells (not recorded which) from PBMCs. The receptors were sampled from a human donor in good health, serving as a control.

This clonotype was counted a few times. V and J are TRBV12-3 or TRBV12-4 and TRBJ2-5; D remains unclear. The CDR3 totals 14 residues. Trimming took off 4 bases at V and 6 bases at J, with 15 bases between the two ends. The DNA of the CDR3 is TGTGCCAGCAGTTCCCCTTACCGGCTTCAGACCCAGTACTTC. Its translation is CASSSPYRLQTQYF.

Worth noting for this clonotype: A read error may explain this, as a much larger clone is one base away. This chain joins TRBV7-2 and TRBJ2-1; 7 positions match TRBD1. This CDR3 has 14 amino acids. CDR1 is SGHTA, CDR2 FQGNSA, per germline. The CDR3: CASRGDSSYNEQSF. In DNA, the CDR3 is TGTGCCAGCCGAGGGGACAGCTCCTACAATGAGCAGTCCTTC.

For this clonotype: Compared with germline, one end of the junction differs, possibly owing to a read error. The V gene is TRBV10-3, the J gene TRBJ1-6, with 7 bases matching TRBD1. CDR3 size: 17 residues. From germline, CDR1 is ENHRY and CDR2 SYGVKD. The CDR3 DNA is TGTGCCAGCAGTTACTCGAGGGGGCTGAGAGAAAGTTCACCCCTCCACTTT. It codes for CASSYSRGLRESSPLHF.